Shown below are 5 T cell receptor beta chains from a single sample sequenced in a study of shared clonotypes between healthy human individuals. Sequencing was performed with immunoSEQ multiplex PCR; in TCRdb, only in-frame clones are kept and a portion is missing. The data contain approximately 510,000 clones, 79% of them singletons. Sequenced sample: PBMCs. These receptor sequences come from a woman between 40 and 50 years old in good health. Some clones in this sample may be carry-over from other donors' samples.

V usage is TRBV27 and J usage is TRBJ1-5, with 7 bases fitting TRBD1. This CDR3 is 16 amino acids long. Germline values: CDR1 MNHEY, CDR2 SMNVEV (reference sequence). V lost 1 base and J lost 4; bases outside the gene matches: 7. This CDR3 reads CASSLYGGTVNQPQHF. CDR3 in DNA: TGTGCCAGCAGTTTATACGGGGGGACAGTGAATCAGCCCCAGCATTTT.

V usage is TRBV4-2 and J usage is TRBJ2-2, with 9 positions matching TRBD2. The CDR3 runs to 14 residues. Germline V CDR1 and CDR2: LGHNA, YNFKEQ. The V gene end was trimmed by 4 bases and the J gene end by 3 bases; junction bases not matched to a gene: 0. The CDR3 nucleotides read TGTGCCAGCAGCCGACTAGCGGACACCGGGGAGCTGTTTTTT. It codes for CASSRLADTGELFF.

This sequence joins TRBV18 and TRBJ1-1; TRBD1 aligns across 7 bases. J gave up 3 bases and V 3 bases, and 7 bases lay outside the gene matches. Germline lookup yields CDR1 KGHSH and CDR2 LQKENI. This CDR3 contains 15 residues. The CDR3 nucleotides are TGTGCCAGCTCACCTTCCAGGGGGTCGGACACTGAAGCTTTCTTT. It yields the protein CASSPSRGSDTEAFF.

Concerning this clone itself: This specimen includes other DNA sequences encoding the same CDR3. The chain links TRBV28 to TRBJ2-5; D remains unclear. Germline V gives CDR1 MDHEN, CDR2 SYDVKM. The V end lost 6 bases, the J end lost 2 bases, and 4 bases lay between the germline ends. The CDR3 is made up of 11 amino acids. The CDR3 region is CASSIQETQYF. CDR3 DNA: TGTGCCAGCAGCATTCAAGAGACCCAGTACTTC.

The chain employs TRBV4-1 and TRBJ2-7; 7 bases map to TRBD2. Germline V gene lookup returns CDR1 MGHRA and CDR2 YSYEKL. V dropped 1 base and J dropped 4; count of bases not matched to a gene: 7. The CDR3 has 15 residues. In nucleotides, the CDR3 is TGCGCCAGCAGCCAAGGGCTAGCGGCTCCTTACGAGCAGTACTTC. Amino acid sequence: CASSQGLAAPYEQYF.